The 19 T cell receptor beta chains below were found in one sample sequenced in a study of blood T cell repertoires in COVID-19 (dated by TCRdb to the early 2020s). The protocol used for the library was the immunoSEQ multiplex PCR assay. The table comes from immuneACCESS by way of TCRdb, which keeps in-frame sequences with V and J called. Part of the clones is missing from these tables; in studies checked, under half for an unresolved V gene and the rest for unknown reasons. The sample contains approximately 380,000 clones, approximately 90% of them found a single time. The leading ten clones occupy 0.8% to 0.9% of the sample. The sample taken for sequencing was PBMCs or T cells enriched from blood (not recorded which). The receptors shown here come from a woman between 40 and 50 years old who had been exposed to COVID-19.

This chain uses TRBV7-9 with TRBJ1-5, with TRBD1 matching over 7 bases. With V trimmed by 1 base and J by 6 bases, 12 bases remained unmatched. The CDR3 totals 17 residues. Germline CDR1 is SEHNR and CDR2 is FQNEAQ (reference sequence). CDR3 loop: CASSLGSGQGEGQPQHF. The CDR3, as DNA: TGTGCCAGCAGCTTAGGATCCGGTCAGGGGGAAGGTCAGCCCCAGCATTTT.

This clone appeared once. The CDR3 loop reads CASSDRGYYGYTF. The CDR3 bases are TGCGCCAGCAGTGACAGGGGGTACTATGGCTACACCTTC. This chain joins TRBV10-2 and TRBJ1-2, with TRBD1 identical over 7 bases. CDR1 and CDR2 from the germline V gene are WSHSY and SAAADI. The CDR3 loop spans 13 amino acids. V lost 3 bases to trimming and J lost 3 bases; unmatched junction nucleotides: 1.

This clone was observed a single time. The chain has TRBV5-6 and TRBJ2-7; D possibly corresponds to TRBD1 (5 bases). Between the trimmed V and J ends, which lost 5 bases and 6 bases, there was a span of 21 bases. Germline CDR1 SGHDT, CDR2 YYEEEE. The CDR3 is 15 residues long. As DNA, the CDR3 is TGTGCCAGCAGTCTTACACGTACGCAGGGATCCGAGCAGTACTTC. This translates into CASSLTRTQGSEQYF.

In this sample, this clone turned up once. Written as DNA, the CDR3 is TGTGCCAGCAGCCAAGGTCCCGGCAATGAGCAGTTCTTC. Protein: CASSQGPGNEQFF. The rearrangement uses TRBV3-1 (or the pseudogene TRBV3-2) and TRBJ2-1; D ambiguous. The CDR3 has 13 amino acids. Germline assignment: CDR1 LGHDT and CDR2 YNNKEL (reference sequence). The V end lost 1 base, the J end lost 6 bases, and 7 bases lay between the germline ends.

This clone was seen only a few times. The rearrangement links TRBV24-1 to TRBJ2-1, with 7 bases identical to TRBD2. This CDR3 comprises 16 residues. V lost 7 bases and J lost 0; bases outside the gene matches: 8. Germline values: CDR1 KGHDR, CDR2 SFDVKD. CDR3 coding DNA: TGTGCCACCAGGGGCCAGCGGGATAGCTCCTACAATGAGCAGTTCTTC. Translated, it gives CATRGQRDSSYNEQFF.

The chain joins TRBV5-4 to TRBJ1-1; D ambiguous. V lost 4 bases and J 0 bases, leaving 10 bases between the germline ends. Germline V gives CDR1 SGHNT, CDR2 YYREEE (reference sequence). The CDR3 is made up of 14 amino acids. The CDR3 reads CASSPPFVNTEAFF. The CDR3 coding sequence is TGTGCCAGCAGCCCCCCCTTCGTGAACACTGAAGCTTTCTTT.

The chain couples TRBV14 to TRBJ1-2; D is ambiguous. V was clipped by 3 bases and J by 0 bases, with 5 bases between them. The germline CDR1 and CDR2 sequences are SGHDN and FVKESK. The CDR3 covers 13 residues. The chain's CDR3 is CASSQLANYGYTF. The CDR3 bases are TGTGCCAGCAGCCAGCTAGCTAACTATGGCTACACCTTC.

The V and J genes are TRBV18 and TRBJ2-7; 8 bases are a match to TRBD2. Unmatched junction bases numbered 4, after V lost 3 bases and J lost 3 bases. The CDR3 covers 14 residues. CDR1 and CDR2 (germline): KGHSH, LQKENI. CDR3 coding DNA: TGTGCCAGCTCACCGAAAGCGGGAGTCTACGAGCAGTACTTC. Amino acid sequence: CASSPKAGVYEQYF.

The chain carries TRBV19 and TRBJ1-5; 9 positions match TRBD1. J gave up 4 bases and V 4 bases, and 11 bases lay outside the gene matches. This CDR3 contains 17 residues. The germline gives CDR1 LNHDA, CDR2 SQIVND (reference sequence). The CDR3 sequence is CASSTGGTGRGNQPQHF. The CDR3 DNA reads TGTGCCAGTAGTACCGGTGGGACAGGGCGTGGTAATCAGCCCCAGCATTTT.

The chain recombines TRBV11-1 with TRBJ1-2, with TRBD1 as a possible D gene (6 bases). Germline V lookup: CDR1 SGHAT, CDR2 FQDESV (reference sequence). There are 15 residues in the CDR3. Trimming stripped 4 bases from V and 2 bases from J, with 14 bases between. This chain's CDR3 is CASSSPSTGNYGYTF. The CDR3 region has the DNA TGTGCCAGCAGCTCCCCTTCGACAGGAAACTATGGCTACACCTTC.

This sequence joins TRBV30 and TRBJ2-7, with 7 bases identical to TRBD1. The CDR3 has 18 residues. In germline, CDR1 is GTSNPN, CDR2 SVGIG (reference sequence). Unmatched junction bases numbered 19, after V lost 1 base and J lost 4 bases. In nucleotides, the CDR3 is TGTGCCTGGAGTGGAGGCGTCGGGAAGACAGGGTGGGGGTACGAGCAGTACTTC. Protein sequence: CAWSGGVGKTGWGYEQYF.

V and J are TRBV9 and TRBJ2-5; 8 bases match TRBD2. Germline values: CDR1 SGDLS, CDR2 YYNGEE. The CDR3 is 17 residues long. The V segment lost 0 bases and the J segment 5 bases; nucleotides outside the gene matches: 12. The CDR3 loop is CASSVARAGGPGETQYF. The DNA of the CDR3 is TGTGCCAGCAGCGTAGCTCGCGCGGGAGGACCGGGGGAGACCCAGTACTTC.

The chain recombines TRBV5-4 with TRBJ1-2; D remains ambiguous. The CDR3 is 14 residues long. Germline V gene lookup returns CDR1 SGHNT and CDR2 YYREEE (reference sequence). Trimming took 2 bases from V and 8 from J, leaving 16 bases between them. The CDR3 DNA sequence: TGTGCCAGCAGCTTTGACATCTCCTTCGCGGGCTACACCTTC. Its protein product is CASSFDISFAGYTF. The variable domain in full, with the rest retrieved from reference TRBV5-4 and TRBJ1-2, is ETGVTQSPTHLIKTRGQQVTLRCSSQSGHNTVSWYQQALGQGPQFIFQYYREEENGRGNFPPRFSGLQFPNYSSELNVNALELDDSALYLCASSFDISFAGYTFGSGTRLTVV.

The chain has TRBV15 and TRBJ1-2; D is ambiguous. The CDR3 loop spans 13 amino acids. V shed 5 bases and J shed 9 bases, with 16 bases lying between them. CDR1 is LNHNV, CDR2 YYDKDF, per germline (reference sequence). The CDR3 DNA sequence: TGTGCCACCAGCGCCACCCTCTATGGTAGCTACACCTTC. Translation gives CATSATLYGSYTF. Variable domain in full (rest from reference TRBV15 and TRBJ1-2): DAMVIQNPRYQVTQFGKPVTLSCSQTLNHNVMYWYQQKSSQAPKLLFHYYDKDFNNEADTPDNFQSRRPNTSFCFLDIRSPGLGDTAMYLCATSATLYGSYTFGSGTRLTVV.

This chain links TRBV12-3 or TRBV12-4 with TRBJ1-1, with 7 bases that match TRBD1. V lost 5 bases to trimming and J lost 6 bases; unmatched junction nucleotides: 6. This CDR3 spans 13 amino acids. The CDR3 here is CASSRSGQAEAFF. Here the CDR3 DNA reads TGTGCCAGCAGTCGTTCCGGACAGGCTGAAGCTTTCTTT.

V gene TRBV27 combines with J gene TRBJ2-3; D is unclear. CDR1 is MNHEY and CDR2 is SMNVEV in the germline V gene (reference sequence). Trimming took off 6 bases at V and 0 bases at J, with 13 bases between the two ends. The CDR3 is made up of 15 amino acids. The CDR3 region has the DNA TGTGCCAGCAGCTTTTCACATCCTAGCACAGATACGCAGTATTTT. As protein: CASSFSHPSTDTQYF.

This clone was recorded once. This chain uses TRBV7-8 with TRBJ1-1; perhaps TRBD1 as D (6 bases). CDR3 length: 17 residues. The V gene lost 1 base and the J gene lost 4 bases, with 19 bases spanning the gap. Germline values: CDR1 SGHVS, CDR2 FQNEAQ. CDR3 protein: CASSLVTGRIAGTEAFF. The CDR3 DNA follows: TGTGCCAGCAGCTTAGTCACAGGGAGAATTGCAGGCACTGAAGCTTTCTTT.

This chain connects TRBV24-1 to TRBJ2-5; D is perhaps TRBD1 (5 bases). This CDR3 contains 15 residues. The germline gives CDR1 KGHDR, CDR2 SFDVKD. V lost 0 bases, J lost 5 bases, and 12 bases lay in between. CDR3 in DNA: TGTGCCACCAGTGATTTGTACGGACAACGGGAGACCCAGTACTTC. It codes for CATSDLYGQRETQYF.

The genes are TRBV6-2 or TRBV6-3 and TRBJ1-2; 9 positions agree with TRBD1. The germline V gene has CDR1 MNHEY and CDR2 SVGEGT. The CDR3 is made up of 12 amino acids. V was pared by 2 bases and J by 8 bases, with 0 bases of the junction left unmatched. CDR3 bases: TGTGCCAGCAGTTACGGGACAGGGGGCTACACCTTC. Translation: CASSYGTGGYTF.